The 6 T cell receptor beta chains below come from one sample, sequenced in a study of T cells in Graves' hyperthyroidism and ophthalmopathy. From RNA transcripts, TCR beta CDR3 regions were amplified. The primer set for the first-round RT-PCR of the TCR CDR3 was HTBI. TCRdb ran MiXCR on the multiplex PCR reads and lists one entry per CDR3 protein. This sample has approximately 560,000 distinct CDR3 sequences, with around 14% found just once. Source material: blood. The receptors derive from a young woman with Graves' hyperthyroidism.

The chain employs TRBV20-1 and TRBJ1-2; D is undetermined. V was pared by 3 bases and J by 4 bases, with 15 bases between. The CDR3 has 14 residues. Germline loops: CDR1 DFQATT, CDR2 SNEGSKA (reference sequence). The CDR3 region is CSASFLMDAYGYTF. The DNA of the CDR3 is TGCAGTGCTAGCTTTCTCATGGACGCCTATGGCTACACCTTC.

This clonotype was observed at least ten times. The chain joins TRBV12-3 or TRBV12-4 to TRBJ2-1, with D tentatively TRBD2 (6 bases). V gave up 5 bases and J gave up 5 bases, with 22 bases separating them. The CDR3 is 17 residues long. The CDR3 sequence is CASSPAEVGGTNNEQFF. CDR3 coding DNA: TGTGCCAGCAGTCCTGCCGAGGTAGGCGGGACCAACAATGAGCAGTTCTTC.

Note on this clonotype: At one end, the junction sequence differs from germline, possibly due to a read error. This chain connects TRBV28 to TRBJ2-7; TRBD2 matches 11 bases. CDR3 length: 15 residues. CDR1 is MDHEN, CDR2 SYDVKM, per germline. CDR3 in amino acids: CAISEYLAGGYEQYF. For the CDR3, the DNA is TGTGCCATCAGTGAGTATCTAGCGGGAGGTTACGAGCAGTACTTC.

This chain joins TRBV20-1 and TRBJ2-2; 9 bases are shared with TRBD1. The length of the CDR3 is 15 residues. Looked up from germline, CDR1 is DFQATT and CDR2 is SNEGSKA (reference sequence). The J segment lost 5 bases and the V segment lost 2 bases, leaving 6 bases of the junction unmatched. The CDR3 coding sequence is TGCAGTGCTAGACTTGGGGGACAGGGAACCGGGGAGCTGTTTTTT. It codes for CSARLGGQGTGELFF.

This clonotype was seen only a few times. The chain combines TRBV7-9 with TRBJ1-2; no clear D gene. Germline CDR1 reads SEHNR; CDR2 reads FQNEAQ (reference sequence). Trimming took 2 bases from V and 2 from J, leaving 9 bases between them. This CDR3 has 14 amino acids. Written as DNA, the CDR3 is TGTGCCAGCAGCTTACCCGGGAAGAACTATGGCTACACCTTC. Encoded protein: CASSLPGKNYGYTF. The full variable domain, with the rest looked up from reference TRBV7-9 and TRBJ1-2, is DTGVSQNPRHKITKRGQNVTFRCDPISEHNRLYWYRQTLGQGPEFLTYFQNEAQLEKSRLLSDRFSAERPKGSFSTLEIQRTEQGDSAMYLCASSLPGKNYGYTFGSGTRLTVV.

In its sample, this clonotype was seen many times. The chain is built from TRBV5-1 and TRBJ1-1; tentative D call: TRBD1 (5 bases). The CDR3 covers 13 residues. Germline V lookup: CDR1 SGHRS, CDR2 YFSETQ. The ends were cut back, 4 bases at V and 1 base at J, with 8 bases in the middle. CDR3 region: CASSHDRNTEAFF. CDR3 DNA sequence: TGCGCCAGCAGCCACGACAGGAACACTGAAGCTTTCTTT.